These 29 T cell receptor beta chains originate from one sample sequenced in a study of shared clonotypes between healthy human individuals. Some clones are missing from TCRdb's copy, which holds only in-frame ones; the method was immunoSEQ multiplex PCR. The table has 2 million to 2.5 million clones, around 93% seen once. Material for sequencing was naive CD4+ T cells from PBMCs. As for subset: CD45RA+ positively selected. These receptor sequences come from a man in his late teens or twenties in good health. Some clones in this sample may be carry-over from other donors' samples.

The table lists this clone with a count of one. This rearrangement joins TRBV6-6 to TRBJ1-1; D is possibly TRBD1 (5 bases). The CDR3 is made up of 14 amino acids. The germline V gene encodes CDR1 MNHNY and CDR2 SVGAGI (reference sequence). With 2 bases removed from V and 6 bases from J, the gap between germline ends came to 13 bases. The CDR3 nucleotides are TGTGCCAGCAGTTACGGGTCAGGGTTACCTGAAGCTTTCTTT. Its translation is CASSYGSGLPEAFF.

This clone was picked up one time. V usage is TRBV28 and J usage is TRBJ2-1; 9 nucleotides line up with TRBD1. The CDR3 covers 16 residues. Germline V gene lookup returns CDR1 MDHEN and CDR2 SYDVKM. The trim removed 6 bases at V and 7 bases at J, leaving 13 bases unmatched. CDR3 DNA: TGTGCCAGCAGACCCCCTACACCGGGACAGGGTAATGAGCAGTTCTTC. It codes for CASRPPTPGQGNEQFF.

This clone has just a few counts. Within the sample, other DNA sequences also encode this same CDR3. The chain links TRBV5-1 to TRBJ2-7; 10 nucleotides match TRBD2. CDR1 is SGHRS and CDR2 is YFSETQ in the germline V gene. The V gene end was trimmed by 2 bases and the J gene end by 2 bases; junction bases not matched to a gene: 1. The CDR3 runs to 14 residues. CDR3 amino acids: CASSLLAGPYEQYF. The DNA for the CDR3 is TGCGCCAGCAGCTTACTAGCGGGACCCTACGAGCAGTACTTC.

The chain is built from TRBV28 and TRBJ2-2, with D hard to call. The CDR3 covers 14 residues. Germline V CDR1 and CDR2: MDHEN, SYDVKM. Deletions cut 5 bases from V and 3 bases from J, with 10 bases between. CDR3 loop: CASSQKGYTGELFF. The CDR3 DNA follows: TGTGCCAGCAGTCAAAAAGGGTACACCGGGGAGCTGTTTTTT.

The CDR3 is CASSRRQSRREPEKLFF. The CDR3 DNA reads TGTGCCAGCAGCCGACGACAATCAAGAAGGGAACCTGAAAAACTGTTTTTT. V and J are TRBV7-8 and TRBJ1-4, with D hard to call. The CDR3 consists of 17 residues. From germline, CDR1 is SGHVS and CDR2 FQNEAQ. Trimming left V 5 bases short and J 7 bases short, with 23 bases between.

With regard to this clone: The sample has other DNA sequences that encode this CDR3 too. The rearrangement joins TRBV30 to TRBJ2-5; D call uncertain. The CDR3 is 11 residues long. V was pared by 5 bases and J by 5 bases, with 9 bases between. CDR1 is GTSNPN and CDR2 is SVGIG in the germline V gene (reference sequence). CDR3 coding DNA: TGTGCCTGGTCAATCGGGGAGACCCAGTACTTC. As protein: CAWSIGETQYF. Full variable domain (missing parts from reference TRBV30 and TRBJ2-5): SQTIHQWPATLVQPVGSPLSLECTVEGTSNPNLYWYRQAAGRGLQLLFYSVGIGQISSEVPQNLSASRPQDRQFILSSKKLLLSDSGFYLCAWSIGETQYFGPGTRLLVL.

A word on this clone: This same CDR3 is encoded by further DNA sequences in the sample. V usage is TRBV9 and J usage is TRBJ2-2, with D possibly being TRBD2 (6 bases). Germline CDR1 and CDR2: SGDLS and YYNGEE. V was shortened by 0 bases and J by 7 bases, with 10 bases between the two germline ends. This CDR3 has 14 residues. The chain's CDR3 is CASSVAGGSGELFF. The CDR3 nucleotides are TGTGCCAGCAGCGTAGCTGGGGGGAGCGGGGAGCTGTTTTTT. Filled out from reference TRBV9 and TRBJ2-2, the complete variable domain reads DSGVTQTPKHLITATGQRVTLRCSPRSGDLSVYWYQQSLDQGLQFLIQYYNGEERAKGNILERFSAQQFPDLHSELNLSSLELGDSALYFCASSVAGGSGELFFGEGSRLTVL.

CDR3 DNA: TGTGCCAGCAGGGGGGTGGGGGTGAACACTGAAGCTTTCTTT. Encoded protein: CASRGVGVNTEAFF. The chain joins TRBV28 to TRBJ1-1; possibly TRBD1 for D (5 bases). The CDR3 covers 14 residues. Germline-derived CDR1 and CDR2 are MDHEN and SYDVKM. The ends were cut back, 6 bases at V and 0 bases at J, with 11 bases in the middle.

The chain is built from TRBV19 and TRBJ1-2, with D possibly TRBD1 on 6 matching bases. The V gene lost 5 bases and the J gene lost 8 bases, with 15 bases spanning the gap. The CDR3 runs 13 residues. CDR1 and CDR2 (germline): LNHDA, SQIVND (reference sequence). Here the CDR3 DNA reads TGTGCCAGTAGTCCGGACAGAGCGAAAGGCTACACCTTC. It yields the protein CASSPDRAKGYTF.

The gene calls are TRBV7-2 and TRBJ1-1; no definite D call. CDR1 is SGHTA and CDR2 is FQGNSA in the germline V gene. There are 17 residues in the CDR3. Trimming took off 1 base at V and 0 bases at J, with 15 bases between the two ends. The chain's CDR3 is CASSLEVVTVMNTEAFF. Written as DNA, the CDR3 is TGTGCCAGCAGCTTAGAGGTGGTTACGGTAATGAACACTGAAGCTTTCTTT.

The J gene is TRBJ2-1, the V gene TRBV28; 12 positions match TRBD2. CDR1 is MDHEN, CDR2 SYDVKM, per germline. The CDR3 is 16 amino acids. V shed 6 bases and J 3 bases; nucleotides not matched to a gene: 6. The DNA of the CDR3 is TGTGCCAGCAGCCTGGGACTAGCGGGCCGCTACAATGAGCAGTTCTTC. Amino acid sequence: CASSLGLAGRYNEQFF.

With respect to this clone: The same CDR3 arises from other DNA sequences in this sample as well. The rearrangement uses TRBV28 and TRBJ2-3; 12 bases match TRBD2. Looked up from germline, CDR1 is MDHEN and CDR2 is SYDVKM. The CDR3 runs 15 residues. V dropped 5 bases and J dropped 4; count of bases not matched to a gene: 4. CDR3 amino acids: CASSPPSGRADTQYF. In DNA form, the CDR3 reads TGTGCCAGCAGTCCACCTAGCGGGAGGGCAGATACGCAGTATTTT.

This clone was counted a few times. The V gene is TRBV7-9, the J gene TRBJ1-1; TRBD1 agrees at 7 bases. The CDR3 is 14 amino acids. The V segment lost 7 bases and the J segment 5 bases; nucleotides outside the gene matches: 10. Germline assignment: CDR1 SEHNR and CDR2 FQNEAQ (reference sequence). The CDR3, as DNA: TGTGCCAGCACCCAGGGGGGGTTTGGTACTGAAGCTTTCTTT. This encodes CASTQGGFGTEAFF.

This clone is a singleton in its sample. This chain uses TRBV18 with TRBJ2-3; unclear D gene. The V and J ends lost 4 bases and 3 bases respectively, with 5 bases between them. Germline loops: CDR1 KGHSH, CDR2 LQKENI. The CDR3 runs 12 residues. DNA of the CDR3: TGTGCCAGCTCACAAGAAACAGATACGCAGTATTTT. Encoded protein: CASSQETDTQYF.

The V gene is TRBV4-1, the J gene TRBJ2-1; D is ambiguous. Germline-derived CDR1 and CDR2 are MGHRA and YSYEKL. The length of the CDR3 is 16 residues. Trimming pared 1 base from V and 5 bases from J, leaving 15 bases between. The CDR3, as DNA: TGCGCCAGCAGCCAAGTCCGAGGTGGGGTTCACAATGAGCAGTTCTTC. Its protein is CASSQVRGGVHNEQFF.

This rearrangement joins TRBV5-1 to TRBJ2-7; D not resolved. This CDR3 comprises 13 residues. Germline lookup yields CDR1 SGHRS and CDR2 YFSETQ. Trimming took 0 bases from V and 7 from J, leaving 11 bases between them. The CDR3 is CASSLAAGNEQYF. The CDR3 DNA reads as TGCGCCAGCAGCTTGGCGGCAGGAAATGAGCAGTACTTC.

This clone showed up just once. The J gene is TRBJ1-2, the V gene TRBV7-3, with 10 bases fitting TRBD1. J lost 7 bases, V lost 0 bases, and 5 bases had no gene match. The CDR3 has 15 amino acids. Germline V lookup: CDR1 SGHTA, CDR2 FQGTGA. The CDR3 reads CASSLTRDRGGGYTF. The CDR3 bases are TGTGCCAGCAGCTTAACGCGGGACAGGGGTGGTGGCTACACCTTC.

The chain links TRBV16 to TRBJ2-1, with 7 positions matching TRBD2. Looked up from germline, CDR1 is KGHSY and CDR2 is FQNENV. The CDR3 loop spans 14 amino acids. J gave up 7 bases and V 0 bases, and 3 bases lay outside the gene matches. The CDR3 sequence is CASSQSGRENEQFF. The CDR3 nucleotides read TGTGCCAGCAGCCAATCGGGGCGGGAGAATGAGCAGTTCTTC.

As DNA, the CDR3 is TGTGCCAGCAGGGCCGCCGGGGGCAATGAGCAGTTCTTC. This encodes CASRAAGGNEQFF. V and J are TRBV25-1 and TRBJ2-1; D may be TRBD2 (6 bases). The V gene's germline CDR1 is MGHDK and CDR2 SYGVNS. V was clipped by 6 bases and J by 6 bases, with 12 bases between them. CDR3 length equals 13 residues.

The gene calls are TRBV5-1 and TRBJ2-7, with unresolved D. The V end lost 2 bases, the J end lost 5 bases, and 14 bases lay between the germline ends. Germline CDR1 and CDR2: SGHRS and YFSETQ. The CDR3 contains 14 residues. The CDR3 region is CASSFEGYTHEQYF. CDR3 DNA sequence: TGCGCCAGCAGCTTCGAAGGGTATACCCACGAGCAGTACTTC. Full variable domain (remainder filled in from reference TRBV5-1 and TRBJ2-7): KAGVTQTPRYLIKTRGQQVTLSCSPISGHRSVSWYQQTPGQGLQFLFEYFSETQRNKGNFPGRFSGRQFSNSRSEMNVSTLELGDSALYLCASSFEGYTHEQYFGPGTRLTVT.

The rearrangement links TRBV5-1 to TRBJ1-1; D unresolved. Germline CDR1 and CDR2: SGHRS and YFSETQ. V gave up 3 bases and J gave up 2 bases, with 17 bases separating them. There are 16 residues in the CDR3. The CDR3 sequence is CASSSGGAQLNTEAFF. In nucleotides, the CDR3 is TGCGCCAGCAGCTCGGGAGGTGCCCAGCTTAACACTGAAGCTTTCTTT.

V usage is TRBV4-2 and J usage is TRBJ2-3; 7 bases are shared with TRBD2. After removal of 5 bases from V and 6 bases from J, the junction contained 11 bases not matched to a gene. The CDR3 is 15 residues long. Germline CDR1 is LGHNA and CDR2 is YNFKEQ. The CDR3 sequence: CASSELLAPVDTQYF. The CDR3 nucleotides read TGTGCCAGCAGCGAGCTACTAGCGCCAGTGGATACGCAGTATTTT.

CDR3 coding DNA: TGTGCCAGTACCGGGACTAGCGGGAGGAATGAGCAGTTCTTC. This sequence encodes CASTGTSGRNEQFF. This chain joins TRBV6-6 and TRBJ2-1, with 15 bases matching TRBD2. The CDR3 consists of 14 residues. Germline V gives CDR1 MNHNY, CDR2 SVGAGI (reference sequence). With V trimmed by 9 bases and J by 7 bases, 4 bases remained unmatched.

The V and J genes are TRBV28 and TRBJ2-7; no firm D call. V lost 3 bases and J lost 9, with 9 bases in between. This CDR3 spans 11 amino acids. Germline V CDR1 and CDR2: MDHEN, SYDVKM. CDR3 nucleotide sequence: TGTGCCAGCAGTTTGGGTTCTGGGCAGTACTTC. This translates into CASSLGSGQYF. Looking up the rest from reference TRBV28 and TRBJ2-7 gives the full variable domain: DVKVTQSSRYLVKRTGEKVFLECVQDMDHENMFWYRQDPGLGLRLIYFSYDVKMKEKGDIPEGYSVSREKKERFSLILESASTNQTSMYLCASSLGSGQYFGPGTRLTVT.

The chain is built from TRBV7-9 and TRBJ1-3; weak D call: TRBD1 (5 bases). Germline V CDR1 and CDR2: SEHNR, FQNEAQ (reference sequence). This CDR3 contains 14 residues. Trimming pared 5 bases from V and 4 bases from J, leaving 12 bases between. The DNA for the CDR3 is TGTGCCAGCAGCGCTGGGACCGGAGGAAACACCATATATTTT. Amino acids: CASSAGTGGNTIYF.

This chain uses TRBV11-2 with TRBJ2-5; D not resolved. Germline values: CDR1 SGHAT, CDR2 FQNNGV. V lost 5 bases and J 5 bases, leaving 12 bases between the germline ends. This CDR3 is built from 13 residues. The CDR3, as DNA: TGTGCCAGCAGCCTGCTGGGCCCGGAGACCCAGTACTTC. The encoded protein is CASSLLGPETQYF.

This clone occurred once. The chain recombines TRBV28 with TRBJ1-2, with D perhaps matching TRBD1 (5 bases). The ends were cut back, 4 bases at V and 4 bases at J, with 22 bases in the middle. Germline-derived CDR1 and CDR2 are MDHEN and SYDVKM. The CDR3 spans 17 residues. The CDR3 protein is CASSSNPGQRVGYGYTF. The CDR3 DNA is TGTGCCAGCAGTTCGAATCCGGGGCAGCGGGTGGGCTATGGCTACACCTTC.

This clone has only one observation. The genes are TRBV7-2 and TRBJ1-5; D possibly corresponds to TRBD1 (5 bases). The CDR3 spans 15 residues. The germline CDR1 and CDR2 sequences are SGHTA and FQGNSA. The germline V and J ends were trimmed by 0 bases and 7 bases, with 13 bases remaining between them. CDR3 sequence reads: CASSLALVGDQPQHF. CDR3 coding DNA: TGTGCCAGCAGCTTAGCGCTGGTAGGGGACCAGCCCCAGCATTTT.

The V and J genes are TRBV28 and TRBJ1-5; 8 bases are shared with TRBD1. The length of the CDR3 is 16 residues. The germline V gene has CDR1 MDHEN and CDR2 SYDVKM. V was clipped by 2 bases and J by 6 bases; unmatched bases: 9. The CDR3 nucleotides are TGTGCCAGCAGTTTAGTGACAGGGGAAATAGGTCAGCCCCAGCATTTT. Its protein is CASSLVTGEIGQPQHF.